A selection of T cell receptor beta chains follows, all from one sample in a study of cytomegalovirus exposure and HLA in healthy donors. Assay used: immunoSEQ multiplex PCR; TCRdb lists only in-frame clones, some missing. The repertoire table contains approximately 140,000 clones. What was sequenced was PBMCs. Source of these receptors: a woman aged 45-60 years in good health and CMV-seronegative. Each CDR3 is given with its conserved first and last residue. The order of the fields is J gene, D gene, V gene, CDR3 DNA, CDR3 protein. A D gene is named only where the DNA matches it firmly.

TRBJ2-7 | - | TRBV5-1 | TGCGCCAGCAGCCCTGGGGACACCTACGAGCAGTACTTC | CASSPGDTYEQYF
TRBJ2-7 | TRBD1 | TRBV5-1 | TGCGCCAGCAGCTTGGGGGGGACAGACTACGAGCAGTACTTC | CASSLGGTDYEQYF
TRBJ2-5 | - | TRBV29-1 | TGCAGCGTTGAGCGACCAGGGGAGACCCAGTACTTC | CSVERPGETQYF
TRBJ2-5 | - | TRBV28 | TGTGCCAGCAGTTTTACGGAGGGGGGGCGAGAGACCCAGTACTTC | CASSFTEGGRETQYF
TRBJ2-7 | TRBD1 | TRBV7-9 | TGTGCCAGCAGCTTGTACAGGGGATCGAGTACCTACGAGCAGTACTTC | CASSLYRGSSTYEQYF
TRBJ2-7 | - | TRBV11-2 | TGTGCCAGCAGCTCCACCGACAGTTACGAGCAGTACTTC | CASSSTDSYEQYF
TRBJ2-7 | TRBD1 | TRBV25-1 | TGTGCCAGCAGGGGACAGGGGGATGGCCACGAGCAGTACTTC | CASRGQGDGHEQYF
TRBJ1-2 | - | TRBV6-1 | TGTGCCAGCAGTGAAGCTGCGGGCCGCAACTATGGCTACACCTTC | CASSEAAGRNYGYTF
TRBJ1-2 | - | TRBV6-5 | TGTGCCAGCAGTTTATACAGGGATGACGGCTACACCTTC | CASSLYRDDGYTF
TRBJ2-7 | TRBD1 | TRBV28 | TGTGCCAGCAGTAAGGACAGGGTGGGCTACGAGCAGTACTTC | CASSKDRVGYEQYF
TRBJ2-3 | TRBD1 | TRBV10-3 | TGTGCCATCAGTGCGGGACAGAGCACAGATACGCAGTATTTT | CAISAGQSTDTQYF
TRBJ2-5 | - | TRBV2 | TGTGCCAGCAGTGAAACAATACGGACAGCCCAAGAGACCCAGTACTTC | CASSETIRTAQETQYF
TRBJ2-3 | - | TRBV7-9 | TGTGCCAGCAGCTTAACCGGGACTCGACCTAGCACAGATACGCAGTATTTT | CASSLTGTRPSTDTQYF
TRBJ1-1 | - | TRBV2 | TGTGCCAGCAGTGAAGTTCGGAACACTGAAGCTTTCTTT | CASSEVRNTEAFF
TRBJ2-7 | TRBD1 | TRBV5-1 | TGCGCCAGCAGCCTGGGGCCAGGGGGCCCTTCCTACGAGCAGTACTTC | CASSLGPGGPSYEQYF
TRBJ2-2 | TRBD2 | TRBV7-9 | TGTGCCAGCAGCTTAGCAAGCGGGGGGTCCGTCGGGGAGCTGTTTTTT | CASSLASGGSVGELFF
TRBJ1-2 | TRBD1 | TRBV28 | TGTGCCAGCAGTGATGGGGGACAGGGGGCCTATGGCTACACCTTC | CASSDGGQGAYGYTF
TRBJ2-2 | TRBD1 | TRBV5-4 | TGTGCCAGCAGCTGGGCTCCGGGACAGGGGGCCGGGGAGCTGTTTTTT | CASSWAPGQGAGELFF
TRBJ1-5 | TRBD1 | TRBV5-1 | TGCGCCAGCAGCTTGGAAGGACAGGGCAATCAGCCCCAGCATTTT | CASSLEGQGNQPQHF
TRBJ2-7 | TRBD1 | TRBV6-5 | TGTGCCAGCAACCGACAGGGGTACGGCGAGCAGTACTTC | CASNRQGYGEQYF
TRBJ1-2 | - | TRBV6-5 | TGTGCCAGCAGTTACTCCGAGTCGGGGGTCTATGGCTACACCTTC | CASSYSESGVYGYTF
TRBJ2-5 | - | TRBV28 | TGTGCCAGCAGTTTATGGAACAGCCAAGAGACCCAGTACTTC | CASSLWNSQETQYF
TRBJ2-7 | TRBD1 | TRBV19 | TGTGCCAGTAGTAGCTGGGACAGGGGCCCCGCCGAGCAGTACTTC | CASSSWDRGPAEQYF
TRBJ1-3 | TRBD1 | TRBV2 | TGTGCCAGCAGGGACAGGTCTGGAAACACCATATATTTT | CASRDRSGNTIYF
TRBJ2-2 | - | TRBV7-9 | TGTGCCAGCAGCCCGAGGTCCCCAGGGGGAGGCGGGGAGCTGTTTTTT | CASSPRSPGGGGELFF
TRBJ2-1 | - | TRBV13 | TGTGCCAGCAGCTTCAGGGGCGGCACTAGCAATGAGCAGTTCTTC | CASSFRGGTSNEQFF
TRBJ2-2 | TRBD2 | TRBV7-9 | TGTGCCAGCAGCTTAGTAGCGGGAGGGGATAACACCGGGGAGCTGTTTTTT | CASSLVAGGDNTGELFF
TRBJ2-1 | TRBD1 | TRBV7-2 | TGTGCCAGCAGCTTAGACGGGACAGGGCCTCTCAATGAGCAGTTCTTC | CASSLDGTGPLNEQFF
TRBJ2-7 | - | TRBV13 | TGTGCCAGCAGCTTGTCTGCAGCCTACGAGCAGTACTTC | CASSLSAAYEQYF
TRBJ1-1 | - | TRBV6-5 | TGTGCCACGACCCTGGGACAAACTTTTGAAGCTTTCTTT | CATTLGQTFEAFF
TRBJ2-4 | - | TRBV5-1 | TGCGCCAGCAGCTTGAGGAGCGACAAAAACATTCAGTACTTC | CASSLRSDKNIQYF
TRBJ1-1 | - | TRBV7-9 | TGTGCCAGCAGCTTAGGGGGCGAAACTGAAGCTTTCTTT | CASSLGGETEAFF
TRBJ2-7 | TRBD1 | TRBV28 | TGTGCCAGCAGTTTATGGAGGGGACAGAAATCCTACGAGCAGTACTTC | CASSLWRGQKSYEQYF
TRBJ2-7 | TRBD1 | TRBV2 | TGTGCCAGCAGACAGGGGACCTACGAGCAGTACTTC | CASRQGTYEQYF
TRBJ2-1 | TRBD1 | TRBV5-1 | TGCGCCAGCAGCTTGGCGACAGGGGGCTCCGACAATGAGCAGTTCTTC | CASSLATGGSDNEQFF
TRBJ2-7 | TRBD1 | TRBV7-6 | TGTGCCAGCAGCTTAGGGGGGGGACAGGGCTCCTACGAGCAGTACTTC | CASSLGGGQGSYEQYF
TRBJ2-3 | TRBD2 | TRBV5-6 | TGTGCCAGCAGCTTACTAGCGGGGGACACAGATACGCAGTATTTT | CASSLLAGDTDTQYF
TRBJ2-6 | TRBD1 | TRBV4-2 | TGTGCCAGCAGCCCCGGGACAGGGAACTCTGGGGCCAACGTCCTGACTTTC | CASSPGTGNSGANVLTF
TRBJ1-5 | - | TRBV4-3 | TGCGCCAGCAGCCCTACGGGTAATAGCAATCAGCCCCAGCATTTT | CASSPTGNSNQPQHF
TRBJ1-2 | - | TRBV5-6 | TGTGCCAGCAGGGTTATGAGGGCTTTAGGTGGCTACACCTTC | CASRVMRALGGYTF
TRBJ1-1 | - | TRBV10-3 | TGTGCCATCAGGGGGACTGCGGGCCGTGAAGCTTTCTTT | CAIRGTAGREAFF
TRBJ2-2 | TRBD1 | TRBV4-2 | TGTGCCAGCAGGGGGACAGGGATTGTCGGGGAGCTGTTTTTT | CASRGTGIVGELFF
TRBJ1-3 | - | TRBV30 | TGTGCCTGGAGACCCTTTGCGGGAAACACCATATATTTT | CAWRPFAGNTIYF
TRBJ1-4 | - | TRBV4-1 | TGCGCCAGCAGCCAAGATTTCCCGCCTTATGAGGAAAAACTGTTTTTT | CASSQDFPPYEEKLFF
TRBJ2-7 | TRBD2 | TRBV4-3 | TGCGCCAGCAGCCAAGCCCAAACTAGCGCGACCTACGAGCAGTACTTC | CASSQAQTSATYEQYF
TRBJ2-1 | TRBD2 | TRBV27 | TGTGCCAGCAGTTCCAACCCAGCGGGGCCGGTGAAGTTCTTC | CASSSNPAGPVKFF
TRBJ1-2 | TRBD1 | TRBV5-1 | TGCGCCAGCAGCCTGAGAGTGGCCCCGGGACAGGGTAGGAAGAACTATGGCTACACCTTC | CASSLRVAPGQGRKNYGYTF
TRBJ1-2 | TRBD1 | TRBV9 | TGTGCCAGCAGAGCCACAGGGGCGGGCGGCTACACCTTC | CASRATGAGGYTF
TRBJ2-5 | TRBD1 | TRBV6-1 | TGTGCCAGCAACTCAAGGGGGTCAGGGGGAGAGACCCAGTACTTC | CASNSRGSGGETQYF
TRBJ2-1 | - | TRBV19 | TGTGCCAGTAGTCCGCAGGGGTCCTACAATGAGCAGTTCTTC | CASSPQGSYNEQFF
TRBJ2-2 | - | TRBV6-6 | TGTGCCAGCAGTTACTATCAGGGGACGAACACCGGGGAGCTGTTTTTT | CASSYYQGTNTGELFF
TRBJ1-5 | TRBD1 | TRBV6-5 | TGTGCCAGCAGTTACTCGCGACAGGGGGCTGATCAGCCCCAGCATTTT | CASSYSRQGADQPQHF
TRBJ2-6 | - | TRBV19 | TGTGCCACCCGTGGCCTGTCTGGGGCCAACGTCCTGACTTTC | CATRGLSGANVLTF
TRBJ1-2 | TRBD1 | TRBV19 | TGTGCCAGTAGCCTCACAGGGGATGACGGCTACACCTTC | CASSLTGDDGYTF